This entry features one T cell receptor beta chain sequence. This clonotype was seen many times. Its antigen is currently not known. Base qualities were left out, and no much larger clone turns up one base away. These data are taken from a study of T-cell reconstitution after alpha-beta-depleted transplantation in children listed by TCRdb under 2016. Study-wide context: The study quantitatively tracked T-cell immune reconstitution after TCRalphabeta/CD19-depleted allogeneic hematopoietic cell transplantation in children using TCR repertoire profiling.

Library preparation employed PCR. The sequencer was an Illumina HiSeq 2500. TCR library preparation used molecular barcoding, with unique molecular identifiers applied to normalize quantification of the TCRbeta repertoire. Starting from the raw public reads, TCRdb applied fastp trimming at Q25, assembled clones with MiXCR and retained in-frame beta chains. Each CDR3 protein gets just one entry, which takes the most common genes and DNA from the rows behind it. The sample records some 300,000 distinct CDR3 sequences, around a tenth of which are singletons. The ten largest clones add up to 2% to 2.5% of the sample. The germline ends are 9 bases apart after V is trimmed by 1 base and J by 5 bases. The CDR3 runs 13 amino acids, cysteine and phenylalanine included. Of the read, only the CDR3 DNA is kept; its 39 bases are in frame from base 1.

The source is a human donor who donated a stem cell graft to a child with acute lymphoblastic leukemia. This sequence uses TRBV12-3 or TRBV12-4 and TRBJ2-7; the D gene is unclear. Sequenced material: PBMCs from the stem cell graft donor, taken from the stem cell graft. The DNA sequence is TGTGCCAGCAGTTTAGGACTTCTCCACGAGCAGTACTTC. Its protein is CASSLGLLHEQYF.